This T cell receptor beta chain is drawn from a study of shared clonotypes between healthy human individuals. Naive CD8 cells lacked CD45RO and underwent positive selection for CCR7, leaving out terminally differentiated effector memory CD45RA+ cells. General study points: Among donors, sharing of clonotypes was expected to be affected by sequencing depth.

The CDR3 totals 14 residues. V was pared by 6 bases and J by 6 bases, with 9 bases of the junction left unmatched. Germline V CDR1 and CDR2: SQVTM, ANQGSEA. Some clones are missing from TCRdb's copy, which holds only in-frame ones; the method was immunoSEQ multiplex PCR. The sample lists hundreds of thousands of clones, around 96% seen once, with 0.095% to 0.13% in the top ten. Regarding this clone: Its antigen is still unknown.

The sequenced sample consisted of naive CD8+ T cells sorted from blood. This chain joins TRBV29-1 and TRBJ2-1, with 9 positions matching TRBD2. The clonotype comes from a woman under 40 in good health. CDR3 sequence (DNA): TGCAGCGTCGACGGCCTAGCGGGACTCAATGAGCAGTTCTTC. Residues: CSVDGLAGLNEQFF.